This T cell receptor (beta chain) is from a study of blood T cell repertoires in COVID-19. Looking at the study overall: Both acute and convalescent COVID-19 samples were obtained from the United States, Italy and Spain. Sources were T cells, B-cell-depleted T cells, or PBMCs; the material itself was cDNA or gDNA.

Original data processing: Reference gene primer amplification in the assay estimated nucleated cell counts. Here immunoSEQ multiplex PCR was the method, and the copy in TCRdb shows in-frame clones only, minus some. The V and J calls and clone size are taken from that table; D and trimming were inferred from the DNA. The sample includes about 90,000 clones, 75% to 90% of them seen just once. The germline gives CDR1 MDHEN, CDR2 SYDVKM. V dropped 6 bases and J dropped 4; count of bases not matched to a gene: 10. The CDR3 has 15 amino acids. The receptor was derived from a human donor in a cohort sampled during active COVID-19. Sequenced: peripheral blood. The chain carries TRBV28 and TRBJ1-1; 8 bases are a match to TRBD1. The CDR3 protein is CASSSGGARSTEAFF. CDR3 DNA: TGTGCCAGCAGCTCAGGGGGCGCGCGGTCCACTGAAGCTTTCTTT. The full variable domain, rest sourced from reference TRBV28 and TRBJ1-1, is DVKVTQSSRYLVKRTGEKVFLECVQDMDHENMFWYRQDPGLGLRLIYFSYDVKMKEKGDIPEGYSVSREKKERFSLILESASTNQTSMYLCASSSGGARSTEAFFGQGTRLTVV.